These T cell receptor beta chains were read from a single sample in a study of shared clonotypes between healthy human individuals. Sequencing was performed with immunoSEQ multiplex PCR; in TCRdb, only in-frame clones are kept and a portion is missing. The profile shows over 2,000,000 clones, 93% of them singletons. Specimen: naive CD8+ T cells from PBMCs. These receptors all come from a man aged 18 to 30 in good health. Some clones in this sample may be carry-over from other donors' samples. Both conserved end residues are part of each CDR3. The order of the fields is V gene, J gene, D gene, clone size, CDR3 protein, CDR3 DNA. A D gene is named only where the DNA matches it firmly. Some rows have no size entry. The others give once, few or many, or a class for an expanded clone.

V: TRBV4-2; J: TRBJ2-7; D: .; size: .; CDR3: CASSQEGYTNYEQYF; DNA: TGTGCCAGCAGCCAAGAGGGGTATACCAACTACGAGCAGTACTTC
V: TRBV5-1; J: TRBJ2-6; D: .; size: .; CDR3: CASSLVSREGSGANVLTF; DNA: TGCGCCAGCAGCTTGGTTTCGAGGGAAGGCTCTGGGGCCAACGTCCTGACTTTC
V: TRBV5-8; J: TRBJ2-1; D: .; size: .; CDR3: CASSLGLGSYNEQFF; DNA: TGTGCCAGCAGCTTGGGTCTCGGTTCCTACAATGAGCAGTTCTTC
V: TRBV27; J: TRBJ1-4; D: .; size: .; CDR3: CASSLGLNEKLFF; DNA: TGTGCCAGCAGTTTGGGGCTGAATGAAAAACTGTTTTTT
V: TRBV7-2; J: TRBJ2-7; D: TRBD2; size: .; CDR3: CASSLALAGDGEQYF; DNA: TGTGCCAGCAGCTTAGCACTAGCGGGAGACGGCGAGCAGTACTTC
V: TRBV5-8; J: TRBJ2-3; D: .; size: .; CDR3: CASSPGSGTDTQYF; DNA: TGTGCCAGCAGTCCAGGGTCCGGCACAGATACGCAGTATTTT
V: TRBV7-9; J: TRBJ1-1; D: .; size: .; CDR3: CASSGRTEAFF; DNA: TGTGCCAGCAGCGGGCGCACTGAAGCTTTCTTT
V: TRBV11-2; J: TRBJ2-3; D: .; size: .; CDR3: CASSPIKWEGTDTQYF; DNA: TGTGCCAGCAGCCCCATCAAGTGGGAAGGCACAGATACGCAGTATTTT
V: TRBV5-4; J: TRBJ2-7; D: TRBD1; size: .; CDR3: CASSRGDSSYEQYF; DNA: TGTGCCAGCAGTCGAGGGGACAGCTCCTACGAGCAGTACTTC
V: TRBV7-9; J: TRBJ2-7; D: .; size: .; CDR3: CASSFPRDNSYEQYF; DNA: TGTGCCAGCAGCTTCCCTCGGGACAATTCCTACGAGCAGTACTTC
V: TRBV7-2; J: TRBJ2-1; D: .; size: .; CDR3: CASSFGTVSGQFF; DNA: TGTGCCAGCAGCTTCGGGACCGTTTCTGGGCAGTTCTTC
V: TRBV15; J: TRBJ2-3; D: TRBD1; size: .; CDR3: CATSRQGARSDTQYF; DNA: TGTGCCACCAGCAGACAGGGGGCGCGGTCAGATACGCAGTATTTT
V: TRBV6-6; J: TRBJ2-5; D: TRBD2; size: .; CDR3: CASSYSGLAGVETQYF; DNA: TGTGCCAGCAGTTACTCTGGACTAGCGGGAGTGGAGACCCAGTACTTC
V: TRBV27; J: TRBJ2-3; D: .; size: .; CDR3: CASQERTTDTQYF; DNA: TGTGCCAGCCAGGAGCGCACCACAGATACGCAGTATTTT
V: TRBV5-4; J: TRBJ2-5; D: TRBD2; size: .; CDR3: CASSLGLAAHF; DNA: TGTGCCAGCAGCTTGGGACTAGCGGCCCACTTC
V: TRBV6-6; J: TRBJ2-7; D: .; size: .; CDR3: CASRTGQNYEQYF; DNA: TGTGCCAGCAGGACGGGACAAAACTACGAGCAGTACTTC
V: TRBV11-3; J: TRBJ2-1; D: .; size: .; CDR3: CASSVSRSSYNEQFF; DNA: TGTGCCAGCAGCGTGAGTCGGAGCTCCTACAATGAGCAGTTCTTC
V: TRBV19; J: TRBJ2-1; D: .; size: .; CDR3: CASSIASAGGLNEQFF; DNA: TGTGCCAGTAGTATAGCTAGCGCAGGGGGACTTAATGAGCAGTTCTTC
V: TRBV19; J: TRBJ1-1; D: .; size: .; CDR3: CASSMEESYTEAFF; DNA: TGTGCCAGTAGTATGGAGGAGTCGTACACTGAAGCTTTCTTT
V: TRBV5-1; J: TRBJ2-7; D: .; size: .; CDR3: CASRGGGTAYYEQYF; DNA: TGCGCCAGCAGGGGCGGAGGGACAGCTTATTACGAGCAGTACTTC
V: TRBV19; J: TRBJ2-7; D: .; size: .; CDR3: CASSTPSRESQRYEQYF; DNA: TGTGCCAGTAGTACCCCCTCGAGGGAGAGCCAGCGCTACGAGCAGTACTTC
V: TRBV28; J: TRBJ2-1; D: .; size: once; CDR3: CASSFRVEYNEQFF; DNA: TGTGCCAGCAGTTTCAGGGTGGAGTACAATGAGCAGTTCTTC
V: TRBV13; J: TRBJ2-7; D: .; size: .; CDR3: CASSWRQIPYEQYF; DNA: TGTGCCAGCAGTTGGAGACAGATCCCCTACGAGCAGTACTTC
V: TRBV27; J: TRBJ1-3; D: .; size: .; CDR3: CASSLLLGNTIYF; DNA: TGTGCCAGCAGTTTACTCTTGGGAAACACCATATATTTT
V: TRBV5-8; J: TRBJ1-5; D: TRBD1; size: .; CDR3: CASSPGGPQHF; DNA: TGTGCCAGCAGCCCAGGGGGGCCCCAGCATTTT
V: TRBV2; J: TRBJ2-5; D: TRBD2; size: .; CDR3: CASTFRRLAGVGETQYF; DNA: TGTGCCAGCACCTTCAGGCGACTAGCGGGAGTCGGGGAGACCCAGTACTTC
V: TRBV11-2; J: TRBJ2-5; D: .; size: .; CDR3: CASSSTSRETQYF; DNA: TGTGCCAGCAGCTCCACTAGCAGAGAGACCCAGTACTTC